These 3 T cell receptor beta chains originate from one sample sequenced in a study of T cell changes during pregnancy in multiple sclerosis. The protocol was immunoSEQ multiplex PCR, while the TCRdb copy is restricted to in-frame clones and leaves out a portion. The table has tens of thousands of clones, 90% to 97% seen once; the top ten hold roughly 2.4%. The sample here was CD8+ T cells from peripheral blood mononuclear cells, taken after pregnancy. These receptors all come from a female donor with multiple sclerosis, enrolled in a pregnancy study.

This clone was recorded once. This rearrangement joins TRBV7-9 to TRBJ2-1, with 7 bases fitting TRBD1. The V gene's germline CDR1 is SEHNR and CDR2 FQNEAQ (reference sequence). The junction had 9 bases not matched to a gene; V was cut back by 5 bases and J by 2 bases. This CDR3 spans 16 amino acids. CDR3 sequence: CASSTPQGTAYNEQFF. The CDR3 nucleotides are TGTGCCAGCAGCACCCCACAGGGGACAGCCTACAATGAGCAGTTCTTC.

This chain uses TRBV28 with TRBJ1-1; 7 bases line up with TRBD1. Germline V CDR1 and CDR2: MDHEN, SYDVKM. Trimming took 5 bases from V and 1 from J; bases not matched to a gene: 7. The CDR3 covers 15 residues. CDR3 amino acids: CASSPTGRRNTEAFF. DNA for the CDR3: TGTGCCAGCAGTCCGACAGGGAGACGGAACACTGAAGCTTTCTTT.

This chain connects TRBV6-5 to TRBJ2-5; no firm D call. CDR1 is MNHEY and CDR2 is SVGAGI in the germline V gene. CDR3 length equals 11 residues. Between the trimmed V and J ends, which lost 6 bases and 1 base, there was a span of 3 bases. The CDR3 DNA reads TGTGCCAGCAGCCTCCAAGAGACCCAGTACTTC. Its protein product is CASSLQETQYF.